Presented here are 28 T cell receptor beta chains from one specimen sequenced in a study of T cells in Graves' hyperthyroidism and ophthalmopathy. Regions amplified from RNA transcripts were the TCR beta CDR3 regions. First-round RT-PCR targeting the TCR CDR3 was performed with the HTBI primer set. MiXCR was run by TCRdb on the multiplex PCR reads, yielding one entry per CDR3 protein. Among hundreds of thousands of distinct CDR3 sequences listed, around 15% were seen once. What was sequenced was blood. The receptors originated from a woman between 35 and 50 years old with Graves' ophthalmopathy.

This clonotype was picked up many times. This chain connects TRBV20-1 to TRBJ1-4; D gene ambiguous. Germline CDR1 DFQATT, CDR2 SNEGSKA (reference sequence). Deletions cut 3 bases from V and 5 bases from J, with 7 bases between. The CDR3 is made up of 12 amino acids. The CDR3 loop reads CSASLLNEKLFF. The CDR3 DNA is TGCAGTGCTAGCCTGCTCAATGAAAAACTGTTTTTT.

As DNA, the CDR3 is TGTGCCAGCAGCACTTGGAATGGTGGGAACACCGGGGAGCTGTTTTTT. Protein sequence: CASSTWNGGNTGELFF. V is TRBV13 and J is TRBJ2-2, with D unclear. Trimming shortened V by 5 bases and J by 1 base, and 14 bases separated the two germline ends. Germline V gene data show CDR1 as PRHDT and CDR2 as FYEKMQ (reference sequence). This CDR3 region has 16 residues.

This clonotype was recorded at least ten times. This rearrangement joins TRBV2 to TRBJ2-1; TRBD2 matches at 8 bases. CDR1 SNHLY and CDR2 FYNNEI come from the germline V gene. The J segment lost 8 bases and the V segment lost 4 bases, leaving 4 bases of the junction unmatched. This CDR3 comprises 13 residues. The CDR3 DNA reads as TGTGCCAGCAGTGCAACTAGCGGATATGAGCAGTTCTTC. Encoded protein: CASSATSGYEQFF. Together with reference TRBV2 and TRBJ2-1, the CDR3 gives the full variable domain: EPEVTQTPSHQVTQMGQEVILRCVPISNHLYFYWYRQILGQKVEFLVSFYNNEISEKSEIFDDQFSVERPDGSNFTLKIRSTKLEDSAMYFCASSATSGYEQFFGPGTRLTVL.

The chain recombines TRBV20-1 with TRBJ1-1, with a tentative D call TRBD1 (6 bases). The CDR3 extends over 13 amino acids. The V gene lost 5 bases and the J gene lost 1 base, with 11 bases spanning the gap. CDR1 is DFQATT and CDR2 is SNEGSKA in the germline V gene (reference sequence). The CDR3 loop reads CSASRGGNTEAFF. The CDR3 region has the DNA TGCAGTGCTTCAAGGGGGGGGAACACTGAAGCTTTCTTT.

This clonotype was seen at least ten times. The J gene is TRBJ2-1, the V gene TRBV29-1; tentatively, D is TRBD1 (6 bases). The ends were cut back, 8 bases at V and 7 bases at J, with 15 bases in the middle. The CDR3 contains 12 residues. Per the germline V gene, CDR1 is SQVTM and CDR2 is ANQGSEA. DNA for the CDR3: TGCAGCCCCCAGGGGCTACAGAATGAGCAGTTCTTC. Its protein is CSPQGLQNEQFF.

The chain links TRBV6-5 to TRBJ1-6, with D unresolved. CDR1 and CDR2 from the germline V gene are MNHEY and SVGAGI. This CDR3 is 15 amino acids long. V lost 1 base and J 10 bases, leaving 14 bases between the germline ends. CDR3 sequence: CASSYWPRSDSPLHF. The CDR3 DNA reads as TGTGCCAGCAGTTACTGGCCACGCAGCGACTCACCCCTCCACTTT.

The chain joins TRBV25-1 to TRBJ1-2, with TRBD1 as a possible D gene (6 bases). V lost 2 bases, J lost 5 bases, and 9 bases lay in between. The CDR3 contains 13 residues. Germline CDR1 is MGHDK and CDR2 is SYGVNS. The CDR3 protein is CASSEGQKYGYTF. The CDR3 bases are TGTGCCAGCAGTGAAGGACAGAAGTATGGCTACACCTTC.

This clonotype showed up just a few times. The chain couples TRBV7-6 to TRBJ1-4; possible D gene TRBD1, 5 bases. The V end was cut by 2 bases, the J end by 2 bases, with 9 bases between. Per the germline V gene, CDR1 is SGHVS and CDR2 is FNYEAQ. The length of the CDR3 is 15 residues. CDR3 sequence: CASSLQQATNEKLFF. CDR3 nucleotides: TGTGCCAGCAGCTTACAACAGGCGACTAATGAAAAACTGTTTTTT. The variable domain in full, with the rest retrieved from reference TRBV7-6 and TRBJ1-4, is GAGVSQSPRYKVTKRGQDVALRCDPISGHVSLYWYRQALGQGPEFLTYFNYEAQQDKSGLPNDRFSAERPEGSISTLTIQRTEQRDSAMYRCASSLQQATNEKLFFGSGTQLSVL.

In its sample, this clonotype was seen many times. This chain joins TRBV5-1 and TRBJ1-2; the D is unclear. Germline values: CDR1 SGHRS, CDR2 YFSETQ. The length of the CDR3 is 14 residues. With 2 bases removed from V and 4 bases from J, the gap between germline ends came to 12 bases. The CDR3 loop reads CASSFSDNFYGYTF. CDR3 nucleotide sequence: TGCGCCAGCAGCTTCTCCGACAATTTCTATGGCTACACCTTC.

This clonotype was seen repeatedly, ten times or more. The chain employs TRBV2 and TRBJ2-6; D ambiguous. The CDR3 runs 18 residues. Looked up from germline, CDR1 is SNHLY and CDR2 is FYNNEI. V gave up 6 bases and J gave up 0 bases, with 18 bases separating them. CDR3: CASSKSQNRNSGANVLTF. DNA of the CDR3: TGTGCCAGCAGCAAAAGCCAAAACAGAAACTCTGGGGCCAACGTCCTGACTTTC.

There are many counts of this clonotype. The chain carries TRBV29-1 and TRBJ2-1, with unresolved D. V was trimmed by 3 bases and J by 5 bases, leaving 8 bases between them. This CDR3 has 12 amino acids. Germline CDR1 reads SQVTM; CDR2 reads ANQGSEA. This chain's CDR3 is CSVDRLHNEQFF. In DNA form, the CDR3 reads TGCAGCGTTGATAGACTGCACAATGAGCAGTTCTTC.

With regard to this clonotype: Germline and junction disagree at one end, which may indicate a read error. The chain is built from TRBV12-3 or TRBV12-4 and TRBJ1-5; 7 nucleotides agree with TRBD1. This CDR3 contains 17 residues. The CDR3, as DNA: TGTGCCAGCAGTTATGACAGGGCGGGTTATAGCAATCGGCCCCAGCATTTT. Amino acids: CASSYDRAGYSNRPQHF.

The chain employs TRBV5-1 and TRBJ1-6; 7 bases line up with TRBD1. Germline V CDR1 and CDR2: SGHRS, YFSETQ. Germline trimming cut 4 bases from V and 0 bases from J; bases unmatched to any gene: 7. The CDR3 spans 17 residues. CDR3 loop: CASSPDRVSSYNSPLHF. CDR3 DNA: TGCGCCAGCAGCCCCGACAGGGTTTCCTCCTATAATTCACCCCTCCACTTT.

This clonotype was detected ten times or more. The chain has TRBV7-2 and TRBJ2-2; 10 positions agree with TRBD2. CDR1 is SGHTA, CDR2 FQGNSA, per germline. The J segment lost 8 bases and the V segment lost 8 bases, leaving 8 bases of the junction unmatched. The CDR3 has 14 amino acids. In DNA, the CDR3 is TGTGCCAGCCGGGTAGCGGGAGGAAGGGGGGAGCTGTTTTTT. Translated: CASRVAGGRGELFF.

The V gene is TRBV20-1, the J gene TRBJ1-3; perhaps TRBD1 as D (5 bases). This CDR3 contains 12 residues. Germline loops: CDR1 DFQATT, CDR2 SNEGSKA (reference sequence). The CDR3 nucleotides read TGCAAGCCCCAGGGCTGGAGAAACACCATATATTTT. Protein sequence: CKPQGWRNTIYF.

This rearrangement joins TRBV10-3 to TRBJ1-1; 7 bases are a match to TRBD1. V was clipped by 2 bases and J by 3 bases; unmatched bases: 9. The CDR3 sequence is 16 residues long. Per the germline V gene, CDR1 is ENHRY and CDR2 is SYGVKD. CDR3 loop: CAISEGIDREDTEAFF. As DNA, the CDR3 is TGTGCCATCAGTGAGGGAATCGACAGGGAGGACACTGAAGCTTTCTTT.

This clonotype was seen a handful of times. Given a much more abundant clone one base away, this may be a read error. The CDR3 coding sequence is TGCAGCGTTGCCCTTAGCGGCTCCTACGAGCAGCACTTC. As protein: CSVALSGSYEQHF. The chain joins TRBV29-1 to TRBJ2-7; a weak D match, TRBD2 (6 bases). The germline V gene encodes CDR1 SQVTM and CDR2 ANQGSEA. The CDR3 has 13 residues.

The chain uses TRBV9 and TRBJ2-7; D might be TRBD2 (6 bases). The CDR3 has 13 amino acids. The germline CDR1 and CDR2 sequences are SGDLS and YYNGEE. Deletions cut 4 bases from V and 3 bases from J, with 11 bases between. CDR3 sequence reads: CASSRDSGYEQYF. Here the CDR3 DNA reads TGTGCCAGCAGCCGGGACTCAGGCTACGAGCAGTACTTC.

The sample holds many counts of this clonotype. The V and J genes are TRBV3-1 and TRBJ2-7; perhaps TRBD1 as D (6 bases). With 3 bases removed from V and 3 bases from J, the gap between germline ends came to 12 bases. Germline CDR1 is LGHDT and CDR2 is YNNKEL (reference sequence). The CDR3 totals 14 residues. The CDR3 bases are TGTGCCAGCAGCCAGGATCACAGGGTCTACGAGCAGTACTTC. It specifies CASSQDHRVYEQYF.

This clonotype was detected only a few times. The rearrangement links TRBV6-1 to TRBJ2-2; 12 bases are a match to TRBD2. Germline CDR1 and CDR2: MNHNS and SASEGT. Losses at the gene ends were 7 bases for V and 5 bases for J; bases not matched to a gene: 17. The CDR3 spans 19 residues. In DNA, the CDR3 is TGTGCCAGCACTCGACAACCTGCGACTAGCGGGAGTGGAACCGGGGAGCTGTTTTTT. Amino acids: CASTRQPATSGSGTGELFF.

Only a few counts were recorded for this clonotype. The CDR3 is CAWIGATGELFF. The CDR3, as DNA: TGTGCCTGGATCGGGGCCACCGGGGAGCTGTTTTTT. This rearrangement joins TRBV30 to TRBJ2-2, with D perhaps assigned TRBD1 or TRBD2 (5 bases each). Trimming removed 4 bases from V and 4 bases from J, with 7 bases in between. Germline V gives CDR1 GTSNPN, CDR2 SVGIG (reference sequence). The CDR3 has 12 amino acids.

This clonotype occurred a few times. This chain connects TRBV9 to TRBJ1-3, with D uncertain. The CDR3 length is 13 residues. CDR1 is SGDLS and CDR2 is YYNGEE in the germline V gene. V shed 4 bases and J shed 0 bases, with 5 bases lying between them. Here the CDR3 DNA reads TGTGCCAGCAGCCCGGGCTCTGGAAACACCATATATTTT. Translated, it gives CASSPGSGNTIYF.

J is TRBJ2-1 and V is TRBV12-5; possible D gene TRBD2, 6 bases. The V end lost 2 bases, the J end lost 10 bases, and 12 bases lay between the germline ends. Germline assignment: CDR1 LGHNT and CDR2 FRNRAP. This CDR3 comprises 13 residues. The CDR3 is CASGLPTRGEQFF. The CDR3 nucleotides read TGTGCTAGTGGTTTGCCTACCCGGGGGGAGCAGTTCTTC.

This clonotype occurred many times. This sequence joins TRBV28 and TRBJ2-1; 10 bases align to TRBD1. The germline V gene has CDR1 MDHEN and CDR2 SYDVKM. This CDR3 is 15 amino acids long. Trimming took 6 bases from V and 3 from J; bases not matched to a gene: 5. The CDR3 nucleotides are TGTGCCAGCAGCCGAGACAGGGGGCACTACAATGAGCAGTTCTTC. Its translation is CASSRDRGHYNEQFF.

This clonotype was seen at least ten times. CDR3 bases: TGTGCCAGCAGCCAGGGAAAGTGGGGCTACACCTTC. This codes for CASSQGKWGYTF. The V and J genes are TRBV3-1 and TRBJ1-2; unclear D gene. CDR1 is LGHDT and CDR2 is YNNKEL in the germline V gene (reference sequence). The CDR3 has 12 amino acids. Deletions cut 3 bases from V and 8 bases from J, with 10 bases between.

This clonotype was observed at least ten times. The chain uses TRBV7-9 and TRBJ2-1; D possibly corresponds to TRBD1 (6 bases). The germline gives CDR1 SEHNR, CDR2 FQNEAQ (reference sequence). The V and J ends lost 3 bases and 0 bases respectively, with 15 bases between them. This CDR3 has 17 amino acids. CDR3 protein: CASSLFPQGSSYNEQFF. CDR3 nucleotide sequence: TGTGCCAGCAGCTTGTTTCCCCAGGGGAGCTCCTACAATGAGCAGTTCTTC.

This clonotype occurred many times. The chain employs TRBV5-6 and TRBJ2-1; 10 bases align to TRBD2. There are 15 residues in the CDR3. The germline V gene encodes CDR1 SGHDT and CDR2 YYEEEE. With V trimmed by 3 bases and J by 6 bases, 6 bases remained unmatched. CDR3 nucleotide sequence: TGTGCCAGCAGCTCGCTAGCGGGAGTACTCAATGAGCAGTTCTTC. This encodes CASSSLAGVLNEQFF.

The V call is TRBV20-1, the J call TRBJ2-3; 12 bases are shared with TRBD2. V lost 0 bases, J lost 1 base, and 2 bases stayed unmatched. Germline V gives CDR1 DFQATT, CDR2 SNEGSKA (reference sequence). The CDR3 consists of 16 residues. CDR3 nucleotides: TGCAGTGCTAGAGACCGGACTAGCGGGGGCACAGATACGCAGTATTTT. Translating it yields CSARDRTSGGTDTQYF.